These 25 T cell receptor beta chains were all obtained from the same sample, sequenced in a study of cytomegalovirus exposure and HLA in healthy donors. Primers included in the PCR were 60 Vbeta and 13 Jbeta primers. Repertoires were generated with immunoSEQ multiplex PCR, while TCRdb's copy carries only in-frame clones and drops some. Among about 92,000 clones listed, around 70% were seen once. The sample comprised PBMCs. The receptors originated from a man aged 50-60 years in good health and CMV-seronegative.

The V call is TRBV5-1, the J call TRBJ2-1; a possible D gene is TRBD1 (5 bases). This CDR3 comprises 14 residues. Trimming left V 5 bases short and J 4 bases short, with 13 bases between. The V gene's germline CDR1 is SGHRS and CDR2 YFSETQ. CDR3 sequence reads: CASRLQGFYNEQFF. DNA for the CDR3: TGCGCCAGCAGATTGCAGGGTTTTTACAATGAGCAGTTCTTC.

The CDR3 sequence is CASSFLTGARETQYF. CDR3 nucleotide sequence: TGTGCCAGCAGCTTCCTGACAGGAGCCCGAGAGACCCAGTACTTC. This chain joins TRBV7-6 and TRBJ2-5; maybe TRBD1 (6 bases). Germline V gene lookup returns CDR1 SGHVS and CDR2 FNYEAQ. The V end lost 3 bases, the J end lost 4 bases, and 15 bases lay between the germline ends. The CDR3 sequence is 15 residues long. Together with reference TRBV7-6 and TRBJ2-5, the CDR3 gives the full variable domain: GAGVSQSPRYKVTKRGQDVALRCDPISGHVSLYWYRQALGQGPEFLTYFNYEAQQDKSGLPNDRFSAERPEGSISTLTIQRTEQRDSAMYRCASSFLTGARETQYFGPGTRLLVL.

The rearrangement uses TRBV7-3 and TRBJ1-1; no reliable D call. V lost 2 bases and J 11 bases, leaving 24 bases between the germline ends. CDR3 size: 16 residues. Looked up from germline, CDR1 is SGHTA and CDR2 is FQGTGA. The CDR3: CASSLVPFATAKEAFF. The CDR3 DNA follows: TGTGCCAGCAGCTTAGTTCCCTTTGCTACAGCAAAAGAGGCTTTCTTT.

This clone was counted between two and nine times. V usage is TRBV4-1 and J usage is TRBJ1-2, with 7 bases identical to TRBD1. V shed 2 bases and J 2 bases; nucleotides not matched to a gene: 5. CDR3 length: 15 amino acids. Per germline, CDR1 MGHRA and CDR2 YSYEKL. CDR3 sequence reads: CASSQPTGANYGYTF. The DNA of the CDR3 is TGCGCCAGCAGCCAACCAACAGGGGCGAACTATGGCTACACCTTC.

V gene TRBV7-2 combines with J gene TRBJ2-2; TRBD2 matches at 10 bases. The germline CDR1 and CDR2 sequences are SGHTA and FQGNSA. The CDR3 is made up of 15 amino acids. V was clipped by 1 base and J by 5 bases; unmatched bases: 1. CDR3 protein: CASSLVLAGTGELFF. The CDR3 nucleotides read TGTGCCAGCAGCTTAGTACTAGCGGGGACCGGGGAGCTGTTTTTT. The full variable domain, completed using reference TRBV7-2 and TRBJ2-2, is GAGVSQSPSNKVTEKGKDVELRCDPISGHTALYWYRQSLGQGLEFLIYFQGNSAPDKSGLPSDRFSAERTGGSVSTLTIQRTQQEDSAVYLCASSLVLAGTGELFFGEGSRLTVL.

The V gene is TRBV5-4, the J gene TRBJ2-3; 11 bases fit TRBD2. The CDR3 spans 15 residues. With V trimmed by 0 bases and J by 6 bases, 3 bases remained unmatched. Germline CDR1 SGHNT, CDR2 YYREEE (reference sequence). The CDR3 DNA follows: TGTGCCAGCAGCTTGGGACTAGCGGGACGGGATACGCAGTATTTT. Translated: CASSLGLAGRDTQYF.

CDR3 in DNA: TGTGCCAGCAGCTGGTGGACAGCGACCTACGAGCAGTACTTC. Translation gives CASSWWTATYEQYF. The chain joins TRBV5-6 to TRBJ2-7; tentatively, D is TRBD1 (6 bases). V was shortened by 3 bases and J by 2 bases, with 12 bases between the two germline ends. The CDR3 is 14 residues long. Germline V gene lookup returns CDR1 SGHDT and CDR2 YYEEEE.

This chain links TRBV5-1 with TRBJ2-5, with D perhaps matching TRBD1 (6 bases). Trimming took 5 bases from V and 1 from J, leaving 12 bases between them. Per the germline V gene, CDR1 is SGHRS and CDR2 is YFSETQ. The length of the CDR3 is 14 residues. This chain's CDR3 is CASRGQPGQETQYF. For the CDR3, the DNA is TGCGCCAGCAGAGGACAGCCCGGCCAAGAGACCCAGTACTTC.

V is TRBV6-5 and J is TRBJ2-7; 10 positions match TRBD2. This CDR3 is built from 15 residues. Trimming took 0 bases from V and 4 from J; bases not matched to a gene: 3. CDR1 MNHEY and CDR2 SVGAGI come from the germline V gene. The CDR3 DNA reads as TGTGCCAGCAGTTACTCGATAGCGGGGGGTTACGAGCAGTACTTC. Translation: CASSYSIAGGYEQYF.

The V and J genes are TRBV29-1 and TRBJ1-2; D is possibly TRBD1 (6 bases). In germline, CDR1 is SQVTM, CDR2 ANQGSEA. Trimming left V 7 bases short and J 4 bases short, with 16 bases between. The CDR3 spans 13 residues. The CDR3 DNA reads TGCAGCGCCAGACAGGCTACTGTCTATGGCTACACCTTC. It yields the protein CSARQATVYGYTF.

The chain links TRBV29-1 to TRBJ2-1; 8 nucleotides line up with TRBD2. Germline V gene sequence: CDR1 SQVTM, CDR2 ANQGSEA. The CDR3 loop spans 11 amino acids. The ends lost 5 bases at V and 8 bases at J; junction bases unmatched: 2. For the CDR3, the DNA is TGCAGCGTTAAGACTAGCGATGAGCAGTTCTTC. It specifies CSVKTSDEQFF.

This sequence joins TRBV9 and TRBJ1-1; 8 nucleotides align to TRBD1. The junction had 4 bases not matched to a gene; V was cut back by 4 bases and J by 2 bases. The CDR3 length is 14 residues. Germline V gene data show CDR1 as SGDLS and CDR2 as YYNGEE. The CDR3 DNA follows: TGTGCCAGCAGCTTTCAGGGGGCAAACACTGAAGCTTTCTTT. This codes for CASSFQGANTEAFF.

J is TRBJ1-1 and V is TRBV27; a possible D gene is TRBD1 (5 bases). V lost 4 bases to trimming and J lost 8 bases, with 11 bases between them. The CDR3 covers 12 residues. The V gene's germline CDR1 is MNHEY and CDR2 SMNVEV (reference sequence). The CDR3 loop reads CASSWRGGEAFF. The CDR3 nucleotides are TGTGCCAGCAGTTGGAGGGGCGGCGAAGCTTTCTTT.

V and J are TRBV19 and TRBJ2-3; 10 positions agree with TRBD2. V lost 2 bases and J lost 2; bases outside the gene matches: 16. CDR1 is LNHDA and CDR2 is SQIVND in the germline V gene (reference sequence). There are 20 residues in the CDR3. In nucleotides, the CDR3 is TGTGCCAGTAGTATACGCCCCACTTCGCTAGCGGGGGATATCACAGATACGCAGTATTTT. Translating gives CASSIRPTSLAGDITDTQYF.

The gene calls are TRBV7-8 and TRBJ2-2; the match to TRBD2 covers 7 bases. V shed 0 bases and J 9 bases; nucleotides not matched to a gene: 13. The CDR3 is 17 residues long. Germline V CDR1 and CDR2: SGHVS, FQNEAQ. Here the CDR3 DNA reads TGTGCCAGCAGCTTAGCGTTCCTAGCGGCCGGGGGTAGGGAGCTGTTTTTT. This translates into CASSLAFLAAGGRELFF.

In DNA form, the CDR3 reads TGTGCCAGAAGACCTGGACAACTCTCTGGGGCCAACGTCCTGACTTTC. Translation: CARRPGQLSGANVLTF. The chain recombines TRBV5-3 with TRBJ2-6; D may be TRBD1 (5 bases). TRBV5-3 is placed among ORFs of uncertain function. The CDR3 loop spans 16 amino acids. V gave up 5 bases and J gave up 0 bases, with 12 bases separating them.

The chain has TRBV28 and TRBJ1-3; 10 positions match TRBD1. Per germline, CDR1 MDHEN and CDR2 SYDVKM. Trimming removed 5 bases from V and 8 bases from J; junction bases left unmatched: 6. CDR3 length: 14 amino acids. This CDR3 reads CASSPADRGDTIYF. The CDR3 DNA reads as TGTGCCAGCAGTCCCGCGGACAGGGGGGACACCATATATTTT.

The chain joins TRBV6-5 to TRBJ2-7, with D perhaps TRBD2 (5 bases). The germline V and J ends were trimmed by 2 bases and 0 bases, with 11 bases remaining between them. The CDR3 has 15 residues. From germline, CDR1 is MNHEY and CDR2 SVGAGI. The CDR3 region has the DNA TGTGCCAGCAGTTACGGTCGGGATTCCTCCTACGAGCAGTACGTC. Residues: CASSYGRDSSYEQYV.

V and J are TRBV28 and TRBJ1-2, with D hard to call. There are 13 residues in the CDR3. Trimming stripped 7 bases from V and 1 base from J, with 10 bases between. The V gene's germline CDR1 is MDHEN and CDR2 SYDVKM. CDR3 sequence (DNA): TGTGCCAGCATCCCCGGGGATAACTATGGCTACACCTTC. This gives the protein CASIPGDNYGYTF.

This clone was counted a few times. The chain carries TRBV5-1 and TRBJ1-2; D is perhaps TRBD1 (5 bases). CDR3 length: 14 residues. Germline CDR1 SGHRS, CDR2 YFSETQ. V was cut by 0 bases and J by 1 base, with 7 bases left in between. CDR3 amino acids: CASSLVGDNYGYTF. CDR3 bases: TGCGCCAGCAGCTTGGTAGGGGATAACTATGGCTACACCTTC. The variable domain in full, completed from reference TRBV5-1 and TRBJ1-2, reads KAGVTQTPRYLIKTRGQQVTLSCSPISGHRSVSWYQQTPGQGLQFLFEYFSETQRNKGNFPGRFSGRQFSNSRSEMNVSTLELGDSALYLCASSLVGDNYGYTFGSGTRLTVV.

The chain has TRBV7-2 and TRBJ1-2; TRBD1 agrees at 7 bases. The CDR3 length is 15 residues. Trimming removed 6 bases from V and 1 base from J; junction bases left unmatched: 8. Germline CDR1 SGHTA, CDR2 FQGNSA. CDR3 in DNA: TGTGCCAGCAGAGGCGGGACAGAGATTAACTATGGCTACACCTTC. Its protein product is CASRGGTEINYGYTF.

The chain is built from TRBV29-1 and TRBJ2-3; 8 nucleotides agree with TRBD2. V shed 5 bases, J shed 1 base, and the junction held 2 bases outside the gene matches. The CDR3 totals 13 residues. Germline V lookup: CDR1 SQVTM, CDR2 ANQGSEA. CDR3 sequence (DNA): TGCAGCGTTAGGCGGGGGGGCACAGATACGCAGTATTTT. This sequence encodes CSVRRGGTDTQYF.

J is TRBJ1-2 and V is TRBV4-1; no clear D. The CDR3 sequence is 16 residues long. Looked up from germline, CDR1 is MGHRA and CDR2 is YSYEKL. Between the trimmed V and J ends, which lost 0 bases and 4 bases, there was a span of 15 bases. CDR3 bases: TGCGCCAGCAGCCAAGATGCGGGTCAGAAGTTCTATGGCTACACCTTC. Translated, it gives CASSQDAGQKFYGYTF.

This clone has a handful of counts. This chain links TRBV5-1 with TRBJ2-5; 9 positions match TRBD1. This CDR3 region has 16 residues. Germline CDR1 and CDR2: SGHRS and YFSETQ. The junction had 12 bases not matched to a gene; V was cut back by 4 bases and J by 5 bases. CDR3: CASSVLTGTGRETQYF. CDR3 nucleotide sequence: TGCGCCAGCAGCGTGTTGACCGGGACAGGGAGGGAGACCCAGTACTTC. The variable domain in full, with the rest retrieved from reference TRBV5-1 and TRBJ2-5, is KAGVTQTPRYLIKTRGQQVTLSCSPISGHRSVSWYQQTPGQGLQFLFEYFSETQRNKGNFPGRFSGRQFSNSRSEMNVSTLELGDSALYLCASSVLTGTGRETQYFGPGTRLLVL.

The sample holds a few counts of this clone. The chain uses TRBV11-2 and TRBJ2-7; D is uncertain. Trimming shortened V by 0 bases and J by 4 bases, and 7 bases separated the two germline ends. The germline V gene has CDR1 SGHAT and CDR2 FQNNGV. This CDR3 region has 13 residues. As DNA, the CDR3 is TGTGCCAGCAGCTTAGATCTAGAGTACGAGCAGTACGTC. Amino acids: CASSLDLEYEQYV.